This T cell receptor beta chain stems from a study of follicular helper T cells after annual influenza vaccination. The CDR3 spans 15 residues. The V gene end was trimmed by 3 bases and the J gene end by 0 bases; junction bases not matched to a gene: 1. Germline CDR1 reads WNHNN; CDR2 reads SYGVQD (reference sequence). Clones were sequenced by immunoSEQ multiplex PCR, and TCRdb holds only the in-frame ones, with some missing. The table lists roughly 15,000 clones, approximately 88% of them singletons. Time point given: 2014-2015 season, 7 days after vaccination. The genes are TRBV10-1 and TRBJ2-7; 11 bases are shared with TRBD2. The sequence was collected from an adult who received the influenza vaccine. This material consisted of CXCR5+ CD38- circulating T follicular helper cells from blood, taken 7 days after influenza vaccination. This sample's subset: circulating Tfh, non-naive CD4+CXCR5+PD-1+ (ICOS+CD38+ or ICOS-CD38-). The CDR3 bases are TGCGCCAGCAGTGATAGCGGGAGGGCCTCCTACGAGCAGTACTTC. This codes for CASSDSGRASYEQYF.